The entry below describes one TCR beta chain. Its antigen is still unknown. Base qualities are not at hand, and no much larger clone is one base apart. The data originate from a study of T-cell memory formation after mild COVID-19 (dated by TCRdb to the early 2020s). About the full investigation: TCR sequence clusters from the two donors were largely donor specific. In two donors, T-cell clones that expanded and contracted after mild COVID-19 were followed by sequencing TCRalpha and TCRbeta repertoires longitudinally. Two young, previously healthy adult volunteers made up the cohort, one male and one female. Summary of the overall study and its limitations: Contracting CD4+ clones appeared mostly in the CM and EM memory subsets, whereas CD8+ clones were enriched in EMRA. Clones contracting from day 15 to 85 had balanced CD4/CD8 phenotypes, while a second wave expanding from day 15 to 37 was biased towards CD4+. Some responding clones were detected in pre-infection memory, which suggested that pre-existing cross-reactive memory T cells had joined the SARS-CoV-2 response. The study covered only a couple of mild cases, and larger cohorts including severe cases with pre-infection samples were considered necessary. The second-wave clones that peaked on day 37 were not confirmed to be SARS-CoV-2 specific.

The sequencing machine was an Illumina NovaSeq 6000. TCRalpha and TCRbeta cDNA libraries were built by 5'RACE with constant-segment primers, adding sample barcodes and unique molecular identifiers. RNA was extracted from every sample with Trizol reagent. Libraries were amplified in two PCR steps, with a second sample barcode and Illumina TruSeq adapters added in the second step. Sequencing of the libraries was done on an Illumina NovaSeq, producing 2 x 150 bp paired-end reads. The authors' analysis ran thus. With migec v1.2.7, reads were demultiplexed and then collapsed into UMI-guided consensus sequences. With mixcr v2.1.11, UMI consensuses were aligned to TRA and TRB V and J templates and assembled into clonotypes. Clonotypes were classified as expanded or contracted when called significant by both edgeR and NoisET, with noise models trained on biological replicates. For edgeR calls, the cutoffs were a false discovery rate-adjusted p below 0.01 and a log2 fold-change threshold of 1. As an exploratory analysis of dynamics, max-normalized trajectories of the 1000 most abundant clonotypes were examined by PCA with hierarchical clustering. Each responding clone was given a CD4 or CD8 phenotype based on the CD4+ and CD8+ repertoires, which had been sequenced separately. TCRdb took the public reads, trimmed them with fastp at Q25, ran MiXCR for clone calling and kept in-frame beta chains. Rows merge per CDR3 protein into single entries with the most common DNA and genes. For this entry, the V and J calls and clone size follow TCRdb and not the study's own pipeline. The sample table contains fewer than 350,000 distinct CDR3 sequences; only one count was recorded for 13% to 15% of them. The ten largest account for approximately 22% of the sample.

Ficoll-Paque density gradient centrifugation was used to isolate PBMCs. The source of this sequence is a man aged 18-30 years who had mild COVID-19 (a few samples of this study predate the infection). The sample titles of this study are shuffled in the database, so cell type and time point are left out; the donor was told from shared clones. The source material was PBMCs or a T cell subset sorted from them (not recorded which).

Here is the DNA: TGTGCCAGCAGTACGGGACTCCCGAACACTGAAGCTTTCTTT. It encodes CASSTGLPNTEAFF. The chain couples TRBV12-3 or TRBV12-4 to TRBJ1-1; TRBD1 is a weak D gene call, 5 bases matching. V is cut by 5 bases and J by 1 base, and the space between the germline ends is 11 bases. The CDR3 holds 14 amino acids from the cysteine to the phenylalanine. The read is trimmed to its CDR3 DNA, 42 bases read in frame from base 1.